The rows below give T cell receptor beta chains drawn from one sample of a study of blood T cell repertoires in COVID-19. Profiled with immunoSEQ multiplex PCR; TCRdb holds only in-frame clones, not every one. The sample lists 150,000 to 200,000 clones; more than 75% were seen once. The material sequenced was PBMCs or T cells enriched from blood (not recorded which). All receptors come from a woman aged 45 to 65 who had recovered from COVID-19. The CDR3 runs from the conserved cysteine through the conserved F or W. Fields, in order: CDR3 length, clone size, J gene, D gene, V gene, CDR3 protein, CDR3 DNA. D genes are given only for firm matches. The size entry is marked missing in some rows and otherwise reads once, few, many or a size class.

13 NA TRBJ1-6 NA TRBV30 CAWEWTENSPLHF TGTGCCTGGGAATGGACAGAAAATTCACCCCTCCACTTT
13 NA TRBJ1-6 TRBD1 TRBV28 CASRQGYNSPLHF TGTGCCAGCAGACAGGGGTATAATTCACCCCTCCACTTT
14 NA TRBJ1-5 NA TRBV5-6 CASSRGLGNQPQHF TGTGCCAGCAGCCGGGGACTGGGCAATCAGCCCCAGCATTTT
15 once TRBJ1-2 TRBD1 TRBV18 CASSLGTATNYGYTF TGTGCCAGCTCACTAGGGACAGCAACTAACTATGGCTACACCTTC
12 NA TRBJ2-1 NA TRBV14 CASSQDRGTQFF TGTGCCAGCAGCCAAGACCGTGGGACTCAGTTCTTC
17 NA TRBJ2-3 TRBD2 TRBV7-9 CASSLGLAGTVVDTQYF TGTGCCAGCAGCTTGGGACTAGCGGGAACCGTTGTGGATACGCAGTATTTT
11 once TRBJ1-1 NA TRBV28 CASGITAGAFF TGTGCCAGCGGGATCACAGCGGGAGCTTTCTTT
12 few TRBJ1-5 NA TRBV12-3/TRBV12-4 CASSSNNQPQHF TGTGCCAGCAGTTCCAACAATCAGCCCCAGCATTTT
15 NA TRBJ1-2 NA TRBV30 CAWRGGNSANYGYTF TGTGCCTGGAGGGGGGGTAACAGTGCTAACTATGGCTACACCTTC
15 NA TRBJ1-4 NA TRBV4-1 CASSQDDSVNEKLFF TGCGCCAGCAGCCAAGACGACAGCGTGAATGAAAAACTGTTTTTT
12 NA TRBJ2-4 NA TRBV6-2/TRBV6-3 CASSPAGNIQYF TGTGCCAGCAGTCCCGCGGGTAACATTCAGTACTTC
13 NA TRBJ1-1 NA TRBV10-1 CASSSHRDTQAFF TGCGCCAGCAGCTCTCACCGGGACACGCAAGCTTTCTTT
14 NA TRBJ2-1 TRBD1 TRBV25-1 CASGQGGFYNEQFF TGTGCCAGCGGACAGGGGGGTTTTTACAATGAGCAGTTCTTC
17 NA TRBJ2-7 TRBD1 TRBV7-8 CASSLVMGTGLSYEQYF TGTGCCAGCAGCTTAGTGATGGGGACAGGGCTATCCTACGAGCAGTACTTC
15 NA TRBJ2-5 TRBD2 TRBV6-2/TRBV6-3 CASSYGGLAGETQYF TGTGCCAGCAGTTACGGGGGACTAGCGGGAGAGACCCAGTACTTC
15 NA TRBJ2-2 TRBD2 TRBV12-5 CASGLFSGRAGELFF TGTGCTAGTGGTTTGTTTAGCGGGAGGGCCGGGGAGCTGTTTTTT